Listed below are T cell receptor beta chains from one sample, sequenced in a study of technical replicates of blood from a handful of donors. The table came from immunoSEQ multiplex PCR; TCRdb's copy has only in-frame clones and leaves some out. The sample comprises 30,000 to 40,000 clones, around nine tenths of which are singletons, and 4.1% rests with the top ten. The sample taken for sequencing was PBMCs. The origin of the receptors is a human donor in good health. Some clones in this sample may be carry-over from other donors' samples. Each CDR3 is given with its conserved first and last residue. The D gene is left open where the match is weak.

v_call	j_call	d_call	cdr3_nt	cdr3_aa
TRBV4-1	TRBJ2-7	TRBD2	TGCGCCAGCAGCCAAGAGGGACTAGCGGTCTACGAGCAGTACTTC	CASSQEGLAVYEQYF
TRBV5-1	TRBJ2-5	.	TGCGCCAGCAGCAGAACAGGGTGGAGGGAGACCCAGTACTTC	CASSRTGWRETQYF
TRBV6-1	TRBJ1-2	.	TGTGCCAGCAGACCCGGCGGGGCGTTTTCGGGCTACACCTTC	CASRPGGAFSGYTF